Listed below are T cell receptor beta chains from one sample, sequenced in a study of shared clonotypes between healthy human individuals. Clones were read by immunoSEQ multiplex PCR, and TCRdb kept only the in-frame ones, dropping some. Found here are 450,000 or so clones, approximately 77% of them singletons; the top ten hold around 12%. Material: PBMCs. The receptors derive from a woman aged 40 to 50 in good health. Some clones in this sample may be carry-over from other donors' samples. Each CDR3 is given with its conserved first and last residue. A D gene is named only where the DNA matches it firmly. Only part of the rows carry a size: once, few, many, or a class if the clone is expanded.

d_gene	j_gene	len	abundance	v_gene	CDR3nt	CDR3aa
.	TRBJ2-5	14	.	TRBV7-2	TGTGCCAGCACCCCGAGGCAGCGGGAAGAGACCCAGTACTTC	CASTPRQREETQYF
.	TRBJ2-7	15	.	TRBV11-2	TGTGCCAGCAGCTTAGTTGGGACTGGAGGCTACGAGCAGTACTTC	CASSLVGTGGYEQYF
.	TRBJ2-7	13	.	TRBV28	TGTGCCAGCAGTTTCCCCCCCATCTACGAGCAGTACTTC	CASSFPPIYEQYF
.	TRBJ1-2	14	.	TRBV5-4	TGTGCCAGCAGCTCGGGGTTAGACCCGGGGGGCTACACCTTC	CASSSGLDPGGYTF
TRBD1	TRBJ1-2	15	.	TRBV5-4	TGTGCCAGCAGCACGGGAGGTCAGGGGGCCTATGGCTACACCTTC	CASSTGGQGAYGYTF
TRBD2	TRBJ2-1	13	.	TRBV6-4	TGTGCCAGCAGTGACGGACGGGAGGGCCGCCAGTTCTTC	CASSDGREGRQFF
TRBD1	TRBJ1-1	13	many	TRBV7-3	TGTGCCAGCAGCCGGACAGGGGGCGGAGAAGCTTTCTTT	CASSRTGGGEAFF
TRBD2	TRBJ2-1	16	.	TRBV29-1	TGCAGCGTTGAAACAGGACTAGCGGGCTCCTACAATGAGCAGTTCTTC	CSVETGLAGSYNEQFF
.	TRBJ2-3	10	.	TRBV25-1	TGTGCCAGCAGCACAGATACGCAGTATTTT	CASSTDTQYF
.	TRBJ2-3	15	few	TRBV7-7	TGTGCCAGCAGCCCCGGCGGCGGGTACACAGATACGCAGTATTTT	CASSPGGGYTDTQYF
TRBD1	TRBJ2-7	15	.	TRBV6-6	TGTGCCAGCAGTTACTCACAGGGGGCAAGGAACGAGCAGTACTTC	CASSYSQGARNEQYF
.	TRBJ2-7	14	.	TRBV4-2	TGTGCCAGCAGCCATCCCGGGACAAAAGCCGAGCAGTACTTC	CASSHPGTKAEQYF
TRBD1	TRBJ2-5	12	once	TRBV28	TGTGCCAGCAGCAGACAGGGGACGACCCAGTACTTC	CASSRQGTTQYF
TRBD1	TRBJ1-2	15	.	TRBV25-1	TGTGCCAGCAGTGACCGACAGGGGCCCCACTTGGGCTACACCTTC	CASSDRQGPHLGYTF
.	TRBJ2-3	15	.	TRBV6-4	TGTGCCAGCAGCCTCGGTATACAATATCCAGATACGCAGTATTTT	CASSLGIQYPDTQYF
.	TRBJ2-7	14	.	TRBV6-1	TGTGCCAGCAGTGATATAGGCAGGGCCTACGAGCAGTACTTC	CASSDIGRAYEQYF
.	TRBJ1-1	13	.	TRBV28	TGTGCCAGCAGTCAGGGGATGAACACTGAAGCTTTCTTT	CASSQGMNTEAFF
.	TRBJ1-1	15	.	TRBV10-3	TGTGCCATCAGTGAGGTAGGGCCGAGGAACACTGAAGCTTTCTTT	CAISEVGPRNTEAFF
.	TRBJ2-3	14	.	TRBV5-1	TGCGCCAGCAGCCTCGCAGGGGCTACAGATACGCAGTATTTT	CASSLAGATDTQYF
.	TRBJ2-2	16	.	TRBV18	TGTGCCAGCTCACCAATCCAGCGGGCCTGGGACGGGGAGCTGTTTTTT	CASSPIQRAWDGELFF
.	TRBJ1-1	15	.	TRBV7-9	TGTGCCAGCAGCTTGGGCCCCGGTGGGGTTACTGAAGCTTTCTTT	CASSLGPGGVTEAFF
.	TRBJ2-1	15	.	TRBV18	TGTGCCAGCTCTTCAGACAGATACTCCTACAATGAGCAGTTCTTC	CASSSDRYSYNEQFF
.	TRBJ1-3	17	.	TRBV4-2	TGTGCCAGCAGCCCTGGAGGTAGTTCCCTATCTGGAAACACCATATATTTT	CASSPGGSSLSGNTIYF
TRBD1	TRBJ1-6	16	many	TRBV5-1	TGCGCCAGCAGCCCCGGCGGGACAGGGACTAATTCACCCCTCCACTTT	CASSPGGTGTNSPLHF
.	TRBJ1-1	15	.	TRBV5-6	TGTGCCAGCAGCTCGTGGGGACGGCTGAACACTGAAGCTTTCTTT	CASSSWGRLNTEAFF
.	TRBJ2-3	13	.	TRBV18	TGTGCCAGCTCACTAACCGGTGGAGATACGCAGTATTTT	CASSLTGGDTQYF
.	TRBJ1-2	14	few	TRBV27	TGTGCCAGCGCCTCCGGGGCAGTCGCCTATGGCTACACCTTC	CASASGAVAYGYTF
TRBD2	TRBJ2-3	17	.	TRBV5-1	TGCGCCAGCAGCTTGGTCCGAGCGGGAGGGCTAGGAGATACGCAGTATTTT	CASSLVRAGGLGDTQYF